The present T cell receptor beta chain was sequenced within a study of blood T cell repertoires in COVID-19. The assay was immunoSEQ multiplex PCR, and TCRdb's table has in-frame clones only and misses some. The top ten clones hold about an eighth of a sample with 200,000 to 250,000 clones, 87% of them seen once. V shed 0 bases, J shed 1 base, and the junction held 2 bases outside the gene matches. This CDR3 contains 16 residues. Per germline, CDR1 SGHDT and CDR2 YYEEEE. The specimen sequenced was peripheral blood. The receptor was isolated from a woman aged 18-29 years who had recovered from COVID-19. The rearrangement joins TRBV5-6 to TRBJ2-7; 12 bases map to TRBD2. The DNA for the CDR3 is TGTGCCAGCAGCTTGGGGCTAGCGGGAGGGTCCTACGAGCAGTACTTC. Encoded protein: CASSLGLAGGSYEQYF.